Following are 26 T cell receptor beta chains from one sample sequenced in a study of tumor-infiltrating lymphocytes in primary liver carcinoma. RNA isolated from unsorted whole blood supplied the blood RNA, with germline DNA also extracted. Researchers generated TCR beta cDNA from approximately 0.55 ug of total RNA, relying on a constant-region primer. The TCR beta library was amplified through three nested multiplex PCR rounds in a modified ARM-PCR procedure. A C-beta reverse primer and TRBV1-TRBV30 forward primers served in each of the first two PCR rounds, at approximately 10 cycles apiece. MiXCR, applied by TCRdb to the multiplex PCR reads, yields one record per CDR3 protein. The sample holds about 200,000 distinct CDR3 sequences; about 65% are singletons and the top ten take roughly 7%. Source material: peripheral blood. These receptors were taken from a woman aged 55-75 years with primary liver carcinoma and hepatitis B virus infection.

This clonotype was recorded only once. This chain connects TRBV2 to TRBJ2-7; TRBD2 matches at 7 bases. Germline V gene lookup returns CDR1 SNHLY and CDR2 FYNNEI. Germline trimming cut 7 bases from V and 3 bases from J; bases unmatched to any gene: 12. CDR3 length: 15 residues. The CDR3 region is CASTPGGSLSYEQYF. The CDR3 DNA reads as TGTGCCAGCACCCCCGGGGGGAGTCTAAGCTACGAGCAGTACTTC.

This clonotype was observed a few times. A read error is possible here, since a much larger clone lies one base away. CDR3 in amino acids: CAPETPTYEQYF. CDR3 DNA sequence: TGTGCCCCTGAGACACCAACCTACGAGCAGTACTTC. The J gene is TRBJ2-7, the V gene TRBV10-3; D is unresolved. The germline V and J ends were trimmed by 11 bases and 2 bases, with 13 bases remaining between them. In germline, CDR1 is ENHRY, CDR2 SYGVKD. This CDR3 is built from 12 residues.

This chain connects TRBV2 to TRBJ2-2; weak D call: TRBD1 (7 bases). Germline loops: CDR1 SNHLY, CDR2 FYNNEI. This CDR3 spans 15 amino acids. Trimming removed 8 bases from V and 5 bases from J, with 18 bases in between. The CDR3 coding sequence is TGTGCCAGCGTTTTTGGAGGGGGCAGTACCGGGGAGCTGTTTTTT. As protein: CASVFGGGSTGELFF.

This clonotype was detected only a few times. This could be a read error, since a much larger clone is one nucleotide away. The chain links TRBV4-1 to TRBJ1-5; TRBD1 agrees at 7 bases. This CDR3 spans 18 amino acids. CDR1 and CDR2 from the germline V gene are MGHRA and YSYEKL. This CDR3 is CASSQGGLATGLYQPQHF. The CDR3 region has the DNA TGCGCCAGCAGTCAAGGGGGACTCGCGACAGGGCTCTATCAGCCCCAGCATTTT.

Notes on this clonotype: This clone may be a read error of a much larger clone one base away. V and J are TRBV6-6 and TRBJ2-1, with 8 bases fitting TRBD1. Losses at the gene ends were 6 bases for V and 11 bases for J; bases not matched to a gene: 12. The CDR3 runs to 14 residues. Germline assignment: CDR1 MNHNY and CDR2 SVGAGI (reference sequence). CDR3 bases: TGTGCCAGCAGGTACCCAGGGGGCGCGAATAAGCAGTTCTTC. The encoded protein is CASRYPGGANKQFF.

This chain uses TRBV28 with TRBJ1-4, with 8 bases that match TRBD1. The V gene end was trimmed by 6 bases and the J gene end by 4 bases; junction bases not matched to a gene: 10. CDR1 and CDR2 from the germline V gene are MDHEN and SYDVKM. CDR3 length: 16 residues. DNA of the CDR3: TGTGCCAGCAGCCGTACTACAGGGGGTGGTAATGAAAAACTGTTTTTT. Translation gives CASSRTTGGGNEKLFF.

Turning to this clonotype: A much bigger clone sits one base away, suggesting this may be a read error. The genes are TRBV5-1 and TRBJ1-2; 7 nucleotides agree with TRBD1. Per the germline V gene, CDR1 is SGHRS and CDR2 is YFSETQ. The CDR3 spans 15 residues. This CDR3 is CASSPGDSGNCGYTF. CDR3 nucleotide sequence: TGCGCCAGCAGCCCGGGGGACAGCGGGAACTGTGGCTACACCTTC.

V usage is TRBV11-2 and J usage is TRBJ2-1, with D maybe TRBD2 (5 bases). Germline-derived CDR1 and CDR2 are SGHAT and FQNNGV. CDR3 size: 12 residues. Trimming stripped 8 bases from V and 15 bases from J, with 20 bases between. In DNA form, the CDR3 reads TGTGCCAGCGCCCTCATTCGGTCTAGCTGGTTCTTC. Translation: CASALIRSSWFF.

This clonotype came up many times. The rearrangement joins TRBV12-3 or TRBV12-4 to TRBJ1-1, with 8 bases fitting TRBD1. The CDR3 covers 16 residues. V shed 5 bases, J shed 1 base, and the junction held 9 bases outside the gene matches. CDR3 region: CASSQGASTTNTEAFF. The CDR3 coding sequence is TGTGCCAGCAGTCAGGGGGCCAGTACTACGAACACTGAAGCTTTCTTT.

As regards this clonotype: This may be a read error, as it is one base from a much larger clone. The chain is built from TRBV5-1 and TRBJ2-6; TRBD1 might be the D (6 bases). The CDR3 runs 15 residues. Germline CDR1 is SGHRS and CDR2 is YFSETQ. CDR3 loop: CASRLTSGVANVLTF. The CDR3 DNA follows: TGCGCCAGCCGCTTGACCTCAGGGGTAGCCAACGTCCTGACTTTC.

Comment on this clonotype: An end of the junction does not agree with germline; a read error may underlie this. This chain uses TRBV11-3 with TRBJ1-6; no firm D call. The V gene's germline CDR1 is SGHNT and CDR2 YENEEA. This CDR3 has 15 residues. The CDR3: CASSGPPASNSRLHF. The CDR3 nucleotides are TGTGCCAGCAGCGGACCCCCGGCATCTAATTCACGCCTCCACTTT.

V is TRBV28 and J is TRBJ1-2; D gene unclear. CDR1 is MDHEN and CDR2 is SYDVKM in the germline V gene. Trimming took off 8 bases at V and 8 bases at J, with 9 bases between the two ends. The CDR3 covers 10 residues. In DNA form, the CDR3 reads TGTGCCAGCGGGTCGTGGGGCTACACCTTC. Translating gives CASGSWGYTF.

This clonotype showed up just once. The rearrangement joins TRBV20-1 to TRBJ2-3; D remains ambiguous. CDR3 length: 16 residues. V gave up 0 bases and J gave up 4 bases, with 17 bases separating them. Germline CDR1 DFQATT, CDR2 SNEGSKA (reference sequence). The CDR3 DNA is TGCAGTGCTAGAGATTATACCGCGGCTATAGCAGATACGCAGTATTTT. It encodes CSARDYTAAIADTQYF.

This clonotype was counted a single time. Given the absence of the conserved phenylalanine or tryptophan at the CDR3 end, a read error is likely. The genes are TRBV29-1 and TRBJ2-7; D unclear. V gave up 8 bases and J gave up 0 bases, with 14 bases separating them. This CDR3 has 13 amino acids. Germline assignment: CDR1 SQVTM and CDR2 ANQGSEA. CDR3 in amino acids: CSISGRNSYEQYL. Here the CDR3 DNA reads TGCAGCATTTCTGGACGTAACTCCTACGAGCAGTACCTC.

On this clonotype: An end of the junction differs from the germline gene, which may be a read error. The rearrangement uses TRBV4-2 and TRBJ2-2; perhaps TRBD1 as D (6 bases). This CDR3 region has 15 residues. Germline-derived CDR1 and CDR2 are LGHNA and YNFKEQ. Here the CDR3 DNA reads TGTGCCAGCAACCAAGGGGGAGCGAACACCGAGGAGCTGTTTTTT. Amino acids: CASNQGGANTEELFF.

As for this clonotype: A read error may be the cause here, since a much bigger clone is one base away. The CDR3 loop is CASSPPYPHYNEQFF. DNA of the CDR3: TGTGCCAGCAGCCCCCCATATCCCCACTACAATGAGCAGTTCTTC. The chain carries TRBV6-5 and TRBJ2-1; D unclear. The CDR3 covers 15 residues. Germline V gene data show CDR1 as MNHEY and CDR2 as SVGAGI. With 6 bases removed from V and 3 bases from J, the gap between germline ends came to 15 bases.

The rearrangement links TRBV7-2 to TRBJ1-5, with D unclear. The CDR3 totals 13 residues. Per germline, CDR1 SGHTA and CDR2 FQGNSA. Trimming shortened V by 1 base and J by 3 bases, and 4 bases separated the two germline ends. The CDR3 coding sequence is TGTGCCAGCAGCTTAGAGCACAATCAGCCCCAGCATTTT. The encoded protein is CASSLEHNQPQHF. Full variable domain (rest looked up from reference TRBV7-2 and TRBJ1-5): GAGVSQSPSNKVTEKGKDVELRCDPISGHTALYWYRQSLGQGLEFLIYFQGNSAPDKSGLPSDRFSAERTGGSVSTLTIQRTQQEDSAVYLCASSLEHNQPQHFGDGTRLSIL.

This clonotype has only one observation. Germline is not matched at one junction end, which may reflect a read error. J is TRBJ2-2 and V is TRBV11-2, with 7 bases identical to TRBD1. The CDR3 contains 17 residues. Germline assignment: CDR1 SGHAT and CDR2 FQNNGV. CDR3 amino acids: CASNFGRGFAVTGELVF. In nucleotides, the CDR3 is TGTGCCAGCAACTTCGGCAGGGGGTTCGCGGTCACCGGGGAGCTGGTTTTT.

V is TRBV28 and J is TRBJ2-1; 10 bases fit TRBD1. Germline V CDR1 and CDR2: MDHEN, SYDVKM. This CDR3 region has 18 residues. Trimming at V came to 5 bases and at J to 2 bases, leaving 12 bases not matched to a gene. DNA for the CDR3: TGTGCCAGCAGTGTGACAGGGGGCTGGGGATTGGCCTACAATGAGCAGTTCTTC. This encodes CASSVTGGWGLAYNEQFF.

On this clonotype: This may arise from a read error, as a much more abundant clone is one base away. This chain connects TRBV28 to TRBJ2-6; no reliable D call. This CDR3 has 16 amino acids. CDR1 is MDHEN and CDR2 is SYDVKM in the germline V gene. This CDR3 is CGSSTYTSSGANVLTF. For the CDR3, the DNA is TGTGGCAGCAGTACCTACACGAGCTCTGGGGCCAACGTCCTGACTTTC. Complete variable domain (other parts from reference TRBV28 and TRBJ2-6): DVKVTQSSRYLVKRTGEKVFLECVQDMDHENMFWYRQDPGLGLRLIYFSYDVKMKEKGDIPEGYSVSREKKERFSLILESASTNQTSMYLCGSSTYTSSGANVLTFGAGSRLTVL.

Notes on this clonotype: The conserved closing phenylalanine or tryptophan is absent in this CDR3, likely reflecting a read error. The V gene is TRBV7-9, the J gene TRBJ1-2; D is possibly TRBD1 (6 bases). The V and J ends lost 1 base and 6 bases respectively, with 18 bases between them. Germline V gene data show CDR1 as SEHNR and CDR2 as FQNEAQ (reference sequence). The CDR3 consists of 16 residues. The CDR3 here is CASSLEGVLFDHGYTL. In nucleotides, the CDR3 is TGTGCCAGCAGCTTAGAGGGGGTACTCTTTGACCATGGCTACACCCTC.

This clonotype was counted between two and nine times. V gene TRBV7-9 combines with J gene TRBJ1-1; D gene uncertain. This CDR3 spans 11 amino acids. Germline CDR1 reads SEHNR; CDR2 reads FQNEAQ (reference sequence). The V end was cut by 8 bases, the J end by 6 bases, with 10 bases between. The CDR3 DNA sequence: TGTGCCAGCCGACAAGCCCCTGAAGCTTTCTTT. It translates to CASRQAPEAFF.

The rearrangement links TRBV30 to TRBJ2-3; D is possibly TRBD2 (5 bases). The germline V gene encodes CDR1 GTSNPN and CDR2 SVGIG (reference sequence). CDR3 length: 13 amino acids. Trimming left V 0 bases short and J 4 bases short, with 8 bases between. CDR3 protein: CAWSVSRADTQYF. Here the CDR3 DNA reads TGTGCCTGGAGTGTCTCGCGGGCAGATACGCAGTATTTT.

This chain uses TRBV4-2 with TRBJ1-1; D might be TRBD1 (6 bases). CDR1 is LGHNA and CDR2 is YNFKEQ in the germline V gene. Trimming left V 3 bases short and J 7 bases short, with 15 bases between. CDR3 length equals 14 residues. CDR3 DNA sequence: TGTGCCAGCAGCCACCTTCAGGGGAAAGATGAAGCTTTCTTT. This gives the protein CASSHLQGKDEAFF.

Comments on this clonotype: It is unclear where the CDR3 begins or ends on the DNA, so no DNA is shown, and the CDR3 is as TCRdb lists it. The J gene is TRBJ2-1, the V gene TRBV29-1; the tabulated D call, TRBD2, remains unverified against the DNA. The CDR3 has 13 residues if both end residues are counted. Germline assignment: CDR1 SQVTM and CDR2 ANQGSEA. The CDR3 is CSVVAGGSNEQCF.

The chain carries TRBV7-9 and TRBJ2-5; 9 bases agree with TRBD1. The CDR3 totals 14 residues. The germline CDR1 and CDR2 sequences are SEHNR and FQNEAQ (reference sequence). V gave up 6 bases and J gave up 5 bases; unmatched junction bases: 7. CDR3 DNA: TGTGCCAGCAGTCCAGGACAGGGGAGGGAGACCCAGTACTTC. This encodes CASSPGQGRETQYF.